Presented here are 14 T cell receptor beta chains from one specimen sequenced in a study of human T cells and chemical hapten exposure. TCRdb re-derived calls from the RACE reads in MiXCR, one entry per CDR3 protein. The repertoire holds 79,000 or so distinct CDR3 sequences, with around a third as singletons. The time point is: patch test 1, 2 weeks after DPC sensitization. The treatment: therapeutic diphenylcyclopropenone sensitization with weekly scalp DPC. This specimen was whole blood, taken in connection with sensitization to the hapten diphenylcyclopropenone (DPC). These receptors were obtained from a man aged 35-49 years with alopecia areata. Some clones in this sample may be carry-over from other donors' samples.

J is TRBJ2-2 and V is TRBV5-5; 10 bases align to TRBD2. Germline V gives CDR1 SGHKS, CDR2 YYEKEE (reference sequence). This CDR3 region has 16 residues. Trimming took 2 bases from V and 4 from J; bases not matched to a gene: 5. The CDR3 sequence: CASSFMSGRATGELFF. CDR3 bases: TGTGCCAGCAGCTTTATGAGCGGGAGGGCCACCGGGGAGCTGTTTTTT. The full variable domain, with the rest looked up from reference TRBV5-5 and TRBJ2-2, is DAGVTQSPTHLIKTRGQQVTLRCSPISGHKSVSWYQQVLGQGPQFIFQYYEKEERGRGNFPDRFSARQFPNYSSELNVNALLLGDSALYLCASSFMSGRATGELFFGEGSRLTVL.

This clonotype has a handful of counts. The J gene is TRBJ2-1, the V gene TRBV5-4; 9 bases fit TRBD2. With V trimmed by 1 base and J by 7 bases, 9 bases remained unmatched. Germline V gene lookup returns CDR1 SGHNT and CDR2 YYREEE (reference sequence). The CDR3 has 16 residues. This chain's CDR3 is CASSLKIAGAANEQFF. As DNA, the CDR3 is TGTGCCAGCAGCTTGAAGATAGCGGGAGCAGCAAATGAGCAGTTCTTC.

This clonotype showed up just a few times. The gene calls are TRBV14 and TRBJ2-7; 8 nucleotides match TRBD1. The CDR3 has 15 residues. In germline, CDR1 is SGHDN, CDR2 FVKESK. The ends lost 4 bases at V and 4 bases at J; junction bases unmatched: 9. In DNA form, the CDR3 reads TGTGCCAGCAGCCCGACAGGGGCCACCGGGTACGAGCAGTACTTC. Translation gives CASSPTGATGYEQYF.

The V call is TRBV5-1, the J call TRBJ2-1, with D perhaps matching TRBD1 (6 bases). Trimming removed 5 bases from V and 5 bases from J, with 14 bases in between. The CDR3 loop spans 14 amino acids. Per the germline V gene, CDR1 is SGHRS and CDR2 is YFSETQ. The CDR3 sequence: CASSSDPGDNEQFF. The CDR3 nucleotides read TGCGCCAGCAGTTCAGACCCAGGGGACAATGAGCAGTTCTTC.

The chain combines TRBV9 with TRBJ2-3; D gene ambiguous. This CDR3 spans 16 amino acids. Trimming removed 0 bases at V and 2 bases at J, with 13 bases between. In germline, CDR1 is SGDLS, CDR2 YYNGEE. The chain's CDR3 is CASSVEGIGLTDTQYF. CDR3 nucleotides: TGTGCCAGCAGCGTAGAGGGCATCGGGCTCACAGATACGCAGTATTTT.

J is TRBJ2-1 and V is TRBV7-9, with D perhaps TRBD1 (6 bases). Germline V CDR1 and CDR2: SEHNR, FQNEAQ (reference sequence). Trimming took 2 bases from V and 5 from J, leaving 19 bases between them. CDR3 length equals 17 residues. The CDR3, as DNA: TGTGCCAGCAGCTTACCGCAAGGCTCTAAGGGGGACAATGAGCAGTTCTTC. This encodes CASSLPQGSKGDNEQFF.

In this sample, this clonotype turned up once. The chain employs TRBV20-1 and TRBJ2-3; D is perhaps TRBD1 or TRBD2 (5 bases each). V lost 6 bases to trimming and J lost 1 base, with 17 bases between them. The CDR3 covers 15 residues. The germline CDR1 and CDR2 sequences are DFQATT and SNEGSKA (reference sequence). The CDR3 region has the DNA TGCAGTGCCCCACCCCACGGGGCGGGCACAGATACGCAGTATTTT. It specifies CSAPPHGAGTDTQYF.

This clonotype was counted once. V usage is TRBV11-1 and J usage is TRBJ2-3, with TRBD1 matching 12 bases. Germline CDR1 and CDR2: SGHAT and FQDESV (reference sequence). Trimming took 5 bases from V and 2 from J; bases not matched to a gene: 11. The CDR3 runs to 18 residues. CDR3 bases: TGTGCCAGCAGCCACGGGACAGGGGGCCCGTTTCTCACAGATACGCAGTATTTT. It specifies CASSHGTGGPFLTDTQYF.

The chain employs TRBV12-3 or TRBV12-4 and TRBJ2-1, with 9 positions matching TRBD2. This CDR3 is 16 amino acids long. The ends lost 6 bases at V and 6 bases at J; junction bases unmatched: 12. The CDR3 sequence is CASSRRGLAGSNEQFF. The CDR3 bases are TGTGCCAGCAGCCGGAGGGGACTAGCTGGCTCCAATGAGCAGTTCTTC.

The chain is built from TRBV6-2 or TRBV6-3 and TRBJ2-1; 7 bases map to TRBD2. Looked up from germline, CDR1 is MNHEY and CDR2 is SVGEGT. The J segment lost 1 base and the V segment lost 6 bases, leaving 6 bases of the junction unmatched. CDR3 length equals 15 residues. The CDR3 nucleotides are TGTGCCAGCAGCGCACTAGCGCCATCCTACAATGAGCAGTTCTTC. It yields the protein CASSALAPSYNEQFF.

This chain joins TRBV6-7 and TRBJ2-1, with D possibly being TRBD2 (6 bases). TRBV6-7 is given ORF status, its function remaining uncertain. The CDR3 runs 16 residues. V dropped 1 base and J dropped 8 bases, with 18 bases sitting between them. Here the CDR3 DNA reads TGTGCCAGCAGTTACTGCGGCCAGGGAGGTATGGATGAGCAGTTCTTC. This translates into CASSYCGQGGMDEQFF.

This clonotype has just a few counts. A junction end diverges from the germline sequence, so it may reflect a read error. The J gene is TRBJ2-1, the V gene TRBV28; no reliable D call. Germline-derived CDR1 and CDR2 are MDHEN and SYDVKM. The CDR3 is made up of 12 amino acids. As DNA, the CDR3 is TGCGCCGGCGGAAGCTCCTACAATGAGCAGTTCTTC. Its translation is CAGGSSYNEQFF.

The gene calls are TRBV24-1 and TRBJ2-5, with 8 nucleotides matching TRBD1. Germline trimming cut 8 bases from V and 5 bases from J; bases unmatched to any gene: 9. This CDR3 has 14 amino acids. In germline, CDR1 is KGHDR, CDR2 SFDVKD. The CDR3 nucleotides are TGTGCCACCATGGCTTCGGACAGGGTTGAGACCCAGTACTTC. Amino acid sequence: CATMASDRVETQYF.

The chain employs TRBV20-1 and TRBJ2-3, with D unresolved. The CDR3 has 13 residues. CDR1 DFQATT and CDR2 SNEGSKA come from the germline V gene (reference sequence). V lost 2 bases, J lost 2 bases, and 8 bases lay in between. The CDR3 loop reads CSARNSYTDTQYF. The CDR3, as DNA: TGCAGTGCTAGAAATTCCTACACAGATACGCAGTATTTT.